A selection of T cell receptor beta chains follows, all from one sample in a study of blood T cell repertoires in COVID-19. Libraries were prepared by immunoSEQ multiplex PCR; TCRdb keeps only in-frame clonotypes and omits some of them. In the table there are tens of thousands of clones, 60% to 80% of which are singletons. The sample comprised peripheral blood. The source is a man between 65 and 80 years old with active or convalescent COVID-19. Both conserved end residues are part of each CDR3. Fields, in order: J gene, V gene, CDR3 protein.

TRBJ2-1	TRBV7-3	CASSLGTHYNEQFF
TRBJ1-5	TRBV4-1	CASSQDGGIGNQPQHF
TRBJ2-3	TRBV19	CASSPLRDFHTDTQYF
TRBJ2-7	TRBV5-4	CASSSGTGNYEQYF
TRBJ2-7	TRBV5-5	CASSWGVGEQYF
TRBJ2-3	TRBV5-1	CASSFQRRLTDTQYF
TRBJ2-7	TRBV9	CASSVGEKYEQYF
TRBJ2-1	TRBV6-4	CASSDEAGGRNEQFF
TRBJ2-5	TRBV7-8	CASSLGGHGETQYF
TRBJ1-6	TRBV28	CASSPAGGRSPLHF
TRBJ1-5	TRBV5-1	CASSRTGEYNQPQHF
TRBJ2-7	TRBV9	CASSTGTGSYEQYF
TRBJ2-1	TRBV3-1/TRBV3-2	CASSPRPASGGAGYNEQFF
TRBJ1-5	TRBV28	CASSLPTALGLAQHF